What follows are 26 T cell receptor beta chains derived from one specimen sequenced in a study of CD8 T cells in ankylosing spondylitis. Study results and limitations: What appeared characteristic of ankylosing spondylitis blood was a TCR beta motif of under 10 highly homologous variants.

TCRdb redid the calling of the 5' RACE reads with MiXCR, one entry per CDR3 protein. The sample includes around 480,000 distinct CDR3 sequences, approximately 17% of them seen just once. The antigens these receptors bind are not known. Sequences were obtained from blood, either unsorted or a sorted T cell fraction (not recorded which). Source of these receptors: a male donor with ankylosing spondylitis.

This clonotype was counted between two and nine times. This chain connects TRBV7-9 to TRBJ2-1; 9 bases fit TRBD1. The CDR3 has 15 amino acids. The J segment lost 6 bases and the V segment lost 5 bases, leaving 8 bases of the junction unmatched. CDR1 SEHNR and CDR2 FQNEAQ come from the germline V gene (reference sequence). The chain's CDR3 is CASSPLGTGSNEQFF. CDR3 sequence (DNA): TGTGCCAGCAGCCCGCTGGGGACAGGGTCCAATGAGCAGTTCTTC.

Only a few counts were recorded for this clonotype. In DNA form, the CDR3 reads TGTGCCACCAGTGGCGGGAGTCGGACCGGGGAGCTGTTTTTT. Its protein is CATSGGSRTGELFF. V is TRBV24-1 and J is TRBJ2-2, with 7 bases aligning to TRBD2. CDR1 is KGHDR and CDR2 is SFDVKD in the germline V gene. J gave up 5 bases and V 5 bases, and 4 bases lay outside the gene matches. The CDR3 spans 14 residues.

This clonotype has only a few counts. V is TRBV4-1 and J is TRBJ1-2; 8 nucleotides align to TRBD1. Germline V gene lookup returns CDR1 MGHRA and CDR2 YSYEKL. This CDR3 has 15 amino acids. The junction had 9 bases not matched to a gene; V was cut back by 1 base and J by 8 bases. The CDR3 region is CASSQVSIQGEGYTF. CDR3 nucleotides: TGCGCCAGCAGCCAAGTCTCGATACAGGGGGAGGGCTACACCTTC.

V and J are TRBV28 and TRBJ1-4; weak D call: TRBD1 (5 bases). Germline V CDR1 and CDR2: MDHEN, SYDVKM. V dropped 11 bases and J dropped 3 bases, with 16 bases sitting between them. The CDR3 totals 14 residues. For the CDR3, the DNA is TGTGCCGCGGGGCCCATTGGGGCTAATGAAAAACTGTTTTTT. Translated, it gives CAAGPIGANEKLFF. Combining the CDR3 with reference TRBV28 and TRBJ1-4 gives the whole variable domain DVKVTQSSRYLVKRTGEKVFLECVQDMDHENMFWYRQDPGLGLRLIYFSYDVKMKEKGDIPEGYSVSREKKERFSLILESASTNQTSMYLCAAGPIGANEKLFFGSGTQLSVL.

The chain links TRBV20-1 to TRBJ2-3; TRBD2 aligns across 7 bases. The length of the CDR3 is 15 residues. Germline V gives CDR1 DFQATT, CDR2 SNEGSKA (reference sequence). The V segment lost 1 base and the J segment 0 bases; nucleotides outside the gene matches: 4. CDR3 protein: CSARVLAESTDTQYF. The CDR3 DNA reads as TGCAGTGCTAGAGTGCTAGCGGAGAGCACAGATACGCAGTATTTT.

The J gene is TRBJ2-2, the V gene TRBV18; 8 bases fit TRBD2. The CDR3 is 19 amino acids. V shed 2 bases and J 0 bases; nucleotides not matched to a gene: 11. From germline, CDR1 is KGHSH and CDR2 LQKENI. CDR3 residues: CASSPGSGGIRANTGELFF. CDR3 DNA: TGTGCCAGCTCACCAGGATCGGGGGGGATACGCGCGAACACCGGGGAGCTGTTTTTT.

This clonotype was counted a few times. The chain uses TRBV5-1 and TRBJ2-5; tentatively, D is TRBD2 (5 bases). CDR1 is SGHRS and CDR2 is YFSETQ in the germline V gene. The CDR3 covers 15 residues. Trimming took 4 bases from V and 1 from J, leaving 14 bases between them. The CDR3: CASSMTGIPQETQYF. DNA of the CDR3: TGCGCCAGCAGCATGACCGGGATCCCCCAAGAGACCCAGTACTTC.

The rearrangement uses TRBV28 and TRBJ2-7; 8 bases fit TRBD2. The germline gives CDR1 MDHEN, CDR2 SYDVKM. The V segment lost 5 bases and the J segment 1 base; nucleotides outside the gene matches: 7. The CDR3 totals 15 residues. The CDR3 sequence is CASSPGGPRSYEQYF. CDR3 nucleotides: TGTGCCAGCAGTCCGGGAGGGCCTCGTTCCTACGAGCAGTACTTC. The full variable domain, rest sourced from reference TRBV28 and TRBJ2-7, is DVKVTQSSRYLVKRTGEKVFLECVQDMDHENMFWYRQDPGLGLRLIYFSYDVKMKEKGDIPEGYSVSREKKERFSLILESASTNQTSMYLCASSPGGPRSYEQYFGPGTRLTVT.

This clonotype was detected many times. The chain carries TRBV12-3 or TRBV12-4 and TRBJ2-1, with 9 bases lining up with TRBD2. The CDR3 spans 14 residues. With 6 bases clipped from V and 3 bases from J, the junction kept 3 bases outside the gene matches. The CDR3 is CASRLAGSYNEQFF. CDR3 nucleotides: TGTGCCAGCAGGCTAGCGGGGAGCTACAATGAGCAGTTCTTC.

The chain links TRBV7-9 to TRBJ1-2; D uncertain. There are 11 residues in the CDR3. Deletions cut 3 bases from V and 5 bases from J, with 4 bases between. Germline CDR1 and CDR2: SEHNR and FQNEAQ (reference sequence). This CDR3 is CASSLQYGYTF. DNA for the CDR3: TGTGCCAGCAGCTTGCAGTATGGCTACACCTTC.

This sequence joins TRBV2 and TRBJ2-3; 8 bases line up with TRBD1. The length of the CDR3 is 14 residues. The V gene's germline CDR1 is SNHLY and CDR2 FYNNEI. With 10 bases clipped from V and 4 bases from J, the junction kept 10 bases outside the gene matches. The CDR3: CATNPGGKADTQYF. CDR3 bases: TGTGCCACCAACCCAGGGGGCAAGGCAGATACGCAGTATTTT.

This clonotype showed up many times. The V gene is TRBV4-2, the J gene TRBJ2-1; 9 positions match TRBD2. Germline V CDR1 and CDR2: LGHNA, YNFKEQ. J gave up 0 bases and V 1 base, and 10 bases lay outside the gene matches. The CDR3 length is 19 residues. The CDR3 coding sequence is TGTGCCAGCAGCCAAGCCCCTAGCGGGATTCCTAGCTCCTACAATGAGCAGTTCTTC. Protein sequence: CASSQAPSGIPSSYNEQFF.

This clonotype has a handful of counts. V is TRBV12-3 or TRBV12-4 and J is TRBJ2-5, with D possibly TRBD2 on 6 matching bases. This CDR3 contains 15 residues. The germline V and J ends were trimmed by 4 bases and 5 bases, with 17 bases remaining between them. The CDR3 DNA follows: TGTGCCAGCAGTTCCGGGACTGGCGGGGCCGAGACCCAGTACTTC. It translates to CASSSGTGGAETQYF.

The V and J genes are TRBV28 and TRBJ1-6; no clear D. V was trimmed by 5 bases and J by 10 bases, leaving 15 bases between them. The CDR3 covers 14 residues. The germline V gene has CDR1 MDHEN and CDR2 SYDVKM. CDR3 sequence reads: CASSPVSPRSPLHF. The CDR3 nucleotides read TGTGCCAGCAGTCCAGTCTCACCAAGGTCACCCCTCCACTTT.

This clonotype was recorded a few times. V and J are TRBV28 and TRBJ2-7; the D gene is possibly TRBD2 (5 bases). The CDR3 runs to 12 residues. CDR1 is MDHEN, CDR2 SYDVKM, per germline. V dropped 2 bases and J dropped 7 bases, with 9 bases sitting between them. The CDR3 DNA is TGTGCCAGCAGTTTAGGGTGGAGGGAGCAGTACTTC. Translating it yields CASSLGWREQYF.

This clonotype was observed a few times. The V and J genes are TRBV20-1 and TRBJ2-7; D gene uncertain. The CDR3 has 13 amino acids. The V end was cut by 3 bases, the J end by 8 bases, with 17 bases between. Germline CDR1 reads DFQATT; CDR2 reads SNEGSKA (reference sequence). The CDR3 nucleotides read TGCAGTGCTAGTACCAGTGGGCAATTGAAGCAGTACTTC. It translates to CSASTSGQLKQYF.

The chain recombines TRBV20-1 with TRBJ2-7; D tentatively fits TRBD1 or TRBD2 (6 bases each). Germline values: CDR1 DFQATT, CDR2 SNEGSKA (reference sequence). The V end was cut by 6 bases, the J end by 3 bases, with 15 bases between. The CDR3 runs 13 residues. The chain's CDR3 is CSAKQGGYYEQYF. In DNA, the CDR3 is TGCAGTGCAAAACAGGGAGGTTACTACGAGCAGTACTTC.

This clonotype was seen only a few times. This chain connects TRBV5-1 to TRBJ2-2; 11 positions agree with TRBD2. Per germline, CDR1 SGHRS and CDR2 YFSETQ. CDR3 size: 16 residues. The trim removed 4 bases at V and 3 bases at J, leaving 5 bases unmatched. The CDR3 nucleotides read TGCGCCAGCAGCCGCTCGGGACTAGCGGACACCGGGGAGCTGTTTTTT. Protein sequence: CASSRSGLADTGELFF.

This clonotype was counted once. This chain joins TRBV5-5 and TRBJ2-7, with 8 bases aligning to TRBD1. The CDR3 contains 15 residues. V lost 2 bases and J lost 0; bases outside the gene matches: 4. CDR1 and CDR2 (germline): SGHKS, YYEKEE (reference sequence). CDR3 sequence (DNA): TGTGCCAGCAGCTTCAGACAGGGGTTCTCCTACGAGCAGTACTTC. Its translation: CASSFRQGFSYEQYF. Looking up the rest from reference TRBV5-5 and TRBJ2-7 gives the full variable domain: DAGVTQSPTHLIKTRGQQVTLRCSPISGHKSVSWYQQVLGQGPQFIFQYYEKEERGRGNFPDRFSARQFPNYSSELNVNALLLGDSALYLCASSFRQGFSYEQYFGPGTRLTVT.

This clonotype was recorded a few times. The V gene is TRBV3-1, the J gene TRBJ2-3, with a possible D match to TRBD2 (5 bases). The CDR3 has 15 residues. Trimming pared 7 bases from V and 2 bases from J, leaving 16 bases between. Germline loops: CDR1 LGHDT, CDR2 YNNKEL (reference sequence). CDR3 coding DNA: TGTGCCAGCACCCCGAGAGGGCGGCCCACAGATACGCAGTATTTT. It encodes CASTPRGRPTDTQYF.

The chain employs TRBV7-9 and TRBJ2-3; 7 bases agree with TRBD2. Germline CDR1 and CDR2: SEHNR and FQNEAQ (reference sequence). J gave up 3 bases and V 4 bases, and 13 bases lay outside the gene matches. The CDR3 is 17 residues long. CDR3 coding DNA: TGTGCCAGCAGCTCCAAGGTTGCTAGCGGCTCTACAGATACGCAGTATTTT. Protein sequence: CASSSKVASGSTDTQYF.

This clonotype was seen only a few times. The rearrangement links TRBV5-1 to TRBJ1-1; D is ambiguous. Between the trimmed V and J ends, which lost 0 bases and 0 bases, there was a span of 9 bases. This CDR3 has 15 amino acids. The germline V gene encodes CDR1 SGHRS and CDR2 YFSETQ. CDR3 coding DNA: TGCGCCAGCAGCTTGGGTTCAGCCATGAACACTGAAGCTTTCTTT. It specifies CASSLGSAMNTEAFF. Combining the CDR3 with reference TRBV5-1 and TRBJ1-1 gives the whole variable domain KAGVTQTPRYLIKTRGQQVTLSCSPISGHRSVSWYQQTPGQGLQFLFEYFSETQRNKGNFPGRFSGRQFSNSRSEMNVSTLELGDSALYLCASSLGSAMNTEAFFGQGTRLTVV.

V is TRBV4-2 and J is TRBJ2-1; 7 bases map to TRBD1. Trimming cost V 0 bases and J 6 bases; bases outside gene matches: 5. Germline V gene data show CDR1 as LGHNA and CDR2 as YNFKEQ. The CDR3 is 15 residues long. The CDR3 loop is CASSQENRGVNEQFF. CDR3 coding DNA: TGTGCCAGCAGCCAAGAAAACAGGGGAGTCAATGAGCAGTTCTTC.

In its sample, this clonotype was seen many times. The chain carries TRBV5-1 and TRBJ2-3, with 11 bases identical to TRBD2. Germline V gene sequence: CDR1 SGHRS, CDR2 YFSETQ. J lost 4 bases, V lost 1 base, and 2 bases had no gene match. This CDR3 region has 15 residues. The CDR3, as DNA: TGCGCCAGCAGCTTGACTAGCGGGAGTTCAGATACGCAGTATTTT. Protein: CASSLTSGSSDTQYF.

In its sample, this clonotype was seen a few times. The V call is TRBV5-6, the J call TRBJ2-1; perhaps D is TRBD1 or TRBD2 (6 bases each). The germline gives CDR1 SGHDT, CDR2 YYEEEE. The CDR3 spans 15 residues. V gave up 1 base and J gave up 1 base, with 9 bases separating them. The CDR3 region is CASSLTGRSYNEQFF. CDR3 DNA: TGTGCCAGCAGCTTGACAGGGAGGTCCTACAATGAGCAGTTCTTC.

This clonotype was seen a few times. V usage is TRBV20-1 and J usage is TRBJ2-1, with D possibly being TRBD2 (6 bases). The CDR3 consists of 11 residues. The germline V gene has CDR1 DFQATT and CDR2 SNEGSKA (reference sequence). Between the trimmed V and J ends, which lost 6 bases and 14 bases, there was a span of 17 bases. The CDR3 spells CSAGGQPAEFF. Here the CDR3 DNA reads TGCAGTGCCGGAGGGCAGCCTGCCGAGTTCTTC.